This note documents a single TCR beta chain sequence. In its sample, this clonotype comes out as medium-sized (0.01 to 0.1%). Its cognate antigen has yet to be identified. No base quality information exists; no much larger clone differs at one position. This specimen's treatment or condition label, per the study, means: roughly 10-day PBMC culture with coronavirus spike peptide pools or control peptides (ViraFEST assay). The study used the ViraFEST assay, which expanded antigen-specific T cells with peptide pools and then identified expanded clonotypes by TCR sequencing. The positive SARS-CoV-2 PCR tests of the convalescent patients were dated from March to December 2020, before the Alpha, Beta and Delta variants emerged in the United States. Each well held 2 million to 2.5 million PBMCs cultured with 10 ug/ml peptide pools in IMDM containing roughly 4.7% human AB serum and 8 to 10 IU/ml IL-2. Half of the culture medium was replaced with fresh IL-2-containing medium on days 3 and 7. After 10 days of culture, CD4+ T cells were isolated by negative selection with the EasySep CD4+ T cell isolation kit. Ficoll-Paque Plus gradient centrifugation was used to isolate PBMCs from whole blood, and the isolated PBMCs were then either used fresh or cryopreserved at -140C. In general, triplicate wells were set up for every culture condition.

Library generation was performed with PCR. DNA from cultured CD4+ T cells was subjected to TCR sequencing with the Oncomine TCR Beta short-read assay at the Johns Hopkins FTIC core. The QIAamp micro DNA kit was used to extract genomic DNA from the cultured CD4+ T cells. Oncomine TCR Beta libraries from cultured CD4+ T cells were pooled using unique dual indexes and sequenced on an Illumina iSeq 100. In the authors' own workflow: Non-productive sequences were filtered out, and CDR3s that did not start with C, did not end with F or W, or were shorter than 7 amino acids were discarded. Antigen-specific clonotypes were identified with the MANAFEST web application by comparing peptide-stimulated wells with reference and other culture wells. An FDR below 0.05, an odds ratio above 5, and a productive frequency above 0.1% in at least two of three replicate wells were required for clones to be considered positive. A clonotype was classed as cross-reactive if the clonotype showed significant expansion both in SARS-CoV-2 spike wells and in at least one common cold coronavirus spike condition. Levenshtein distances (stringdist) and unrooted phylogenetic trees (ape) in R version 3.6.1 were used to assess CDR3 homology. TCRdb reprocessed the public reads (quality trimming at Q25 with fastp, clone calling with MiXCR) and kept in-frame beta chains. Every entry covers one CDR3 protein and lists the most common genes and DNA from its rows. TCRdb assigned the V and J calls; the authors' analysis was not used. The sample data list 15,000 to 17,000 distinct CDR3 sequences, and under 60% of these were observed just once. About 16% of the sample is in the top ten clones.

For CDR1 and CDR2, the germline V gene lists MGHDK and SYGVNS. The CDR3 numbers 14 residues from cysteine through phenylalanine. Only the CDR3 DNA stays, 42 bases, in frame from base 1. Relative to germline, V is missing 4 bases and J is missing 3 bases, with 0 bases of the junction outside any gene match. These data originate in a study of vaccination and CD4 T cells after COVID-19 (dated by TCRdb to the early 2020s). Broadly, across the study: Every convalescent patient had a positive nasal swab PCR test for SARS-CoV-2, with mild disease in several patients and severe disease in one. The spike-specific CD4+ TCR repertoire was compared before and after mRNA vaccination in nine to ten COVID-19 convalescent patients and a few infection-naive healthy vaccine recipients. Post-COVID blood samples were collected from convalescent patients a median of approximately 100 days after diagnosis, with a range of roughly 35 to 161 days. As controls, cultures received a CEFX viral epitope pool (the positive control), an HIV-1 Nef peptide pool (the negative control), or no peptide at all. For stimulating the cultures, overlapping spike peptide pools were used, derived from SARS-CoV-2 as well as from the common cold coronaviruses HCoV-NL63, HCoV-OC43 and HCoV-229E. Post-vaccine blood samples were collected a median of 72 days after the second vaccine dose, ranging from roughly 13 to 250 days. Participants received two doses of either the Pfizer-BioNTech BNT162b2 vaccine (n=8) or the Moderna mRNA-1273 vaccine (n=2). The convalescent cohort included six males and four females, with two Hispanic individuals, seven Caucasians, two Asians and one multiracial person.

The paper as a whole reports these results and caveats: An increase in the median number of SARS-CoV-2-reactive clonotypes from 20 to 25 after infection to some 38 after vaccination was observed, but the change was not found to be significant. The study included relatively few convalescent patients and did not analyze early timepoints after natural infection. Nearly all vaccine-specific clones in convalescent patients (304 of 307) were mono-reactive for SARS-CoV-2 spike rather than cross-reactive with common cold coronaviruses. In convalescent patients, a median around 86% of post-vaccine SARS-CoV-2-reactive clones were detected only after vaccination, suggesting vaccine-specific priming.

Recombination connected TRBV25-1 to TRBJ2-2; 9 central nucleotides agree with TRBD2. Sequenced here: CD4+ T cells from blood, cultured in vitro, sampled before SARS-CoV-2 vaccination. The TCR comes from a human donor who had recovered from COVID-19. The CDR3 region has the sequence CASSGTSDTGELFF. The DNA is as follows: TGTGCCAGCAGTGGGACTAGCGACACCGGGGAGCTGTTTTTT.